The sample holds a few counts of the clone carrying this TCR beta chain. Its specificity is not known. The PCR ran on 60 Vbeta and 13 Jbeta primers. Profiled with immunoSEQ multiplex PCR; TCRdb holds only in-frame clones, not every one. The table lists about 200,000 clones, roughly 80% of them singletons, with 5.5% to 7% in the top ten. This specimen comes from a study of cytomegalovirus exposure and HLA in healthy donors. Study-level results: The authors enumerated some 160 TCR beta chains as linked to cytomegalovirus. As a later analysis revealed, most CMV-associated TCR beta chains appeared HLA-restricted. It was assumed in the presence/absence analyses that sequencing depth was roughly uniform across donors. TCR beta V segments were, for the most part, productive about 87% or about 30% of the time in an earlier analysis.

The CDR3 runs to 12 residues. The ends lost 4 bases at V and 7 bases at J; junction bases unmatched: 4. Per the germline V gene, CDR1 is SGHNT and CDR2 is YENEEA. This sequence was found in a woman aged 45-65 years in good health and CMV-seropositive. What was sequenced was PBMCs. The chain couples TRBV11-3 to TRBJ2-7, with TRBD1 matching 7 bases. The CDR3 loop is CASSSGTEEQYF. The CDR3 nucleotides read TGTGCCAGCAGCTCGGGGACAGAGGAGCAGTACTTC.